The rows below give T cell receptor beta chains drawn from one sample of a study of cytomegalovirus exposure and HLA in healthy donors. The protocol was immunoSEQ multiplex PCR, while the TCRdb copy is restricted to in-frame clones and leaves out a portion. This sample carries 75,000 or so clones, over 50% of them seen once, and the ten largest clones take about 22%. The specimen sequenced was PBMCs. All receptors derive from a man aged 35-49 years in good health and CMV-seropositive. Both conserved end residues are part of each CDR3. The D gene is left open where the match is weak. Size tells how often a clone was seen (once, few, many) or the class of an expanded clone, and some rows leave it out.

J | D | size | V | CDR3 | DNA
TRBJ2-1 | TRBD1 | - | TRBV28 | CASSLRTGYLNEQFF | TGTGCCAGCAGTTTAAGGACAGGATACCTTAATGAGCAGTTCTTC
TRBJ1-6 | TRBD1 | once | TRBV30 | CAWRLTGTGVNSPLHF | TGTGCCTGGAGACTTACCGGGACAGGAGTTAATTCACCCCTCCACTTT
TRBJ1-6 | - | - | TRBV19 | CASSIRVADNSPLHF | TGTGCCAGTAGTATCCGGGTCGCGGATAATTCACCCCTCCACTTT
TRBJ1-2 | - | - | TRBV6-5 | CASSYDSNYGYTF | TGTGCCAGCAGTTACGACAGCAACTATGGCTACACCTTC
TRBJ2-7 | TRBD2 | - | TRBV30 | CAGGVAGVGEQYF | TGTGCCGGGGGCGTAGCGGGGGTTGGCGAGCAGTACTTC
TRBJ2-3 | - | - | TRBV4-1 | CASSQGGLESDTQYF | TGCGCCAGCAGCCAAGGAGGGTTGGAGTCAGATACGCAGTATTTT
TRBJ2-3 | - | - | TRBV7-2 | CASSSSYLHTDTQYF | TGTGCCAGCAGCTCCTCCTACCTTCACACAGATACGCAGTATTTT
TRBJ1-5 | TRBD1 | - | TRBV7-6 | CASSSGQGHQPQHF | TGTGCCAGCAGCTCCGGACAGGGCCATCAGCCCCAGCATTTT
TRBJ1-1 | - | - | TRBV14 | CASSLLRSTEAFF | TGTGCCAGCAGCCTTTTAAGGAGCACTGAAGCTTTCTTT
TRBJ2-3 | TRBD2 | few | TRBV5-1 | CASSQGLAGVLDTQYF | TGCGCCAGCAGCCAAGGACTAGCGGGGGTTCTCGATACGCAGTATTTT
TRBJ2-2 | TRBD2 | - | TRBV6-1 | CASSEELAINTGELFF | TGTGCCAGCAGTGAAGAACTAGCGATTAACACCGGGGAGCTGTTTTTT
TRBJ1-3 | - | - | TRBV6-5 | CASSSGGNTIYF | TGTGCCAGCAGCAGTGGCGGAAACACCATATATTTT
TRBJ1-4 | - | - | TRBV18 | CASSPDRNNEKLFF | TGTGCCAGCTCACCGGACAGAAATAATGAAAAACTGTTTTTT
TRBJ1-6 | - | - | TRBV29-1 | CSVGGGNSPLHF | TGCAGCGTTGGGGGCGGTAATTCACCCCTCCACTTT
TRBJ1-4 | TRBD1 | - | TRBV5-1 | CASSWGTGGGEKLFF | TGCGCCAGCAGCTGGGGGACAGGGGGTGGTGAAAAACTGTTTTTT
TRBJ2-1 | TRBD2 | - | TRBV4-1 | CASSHPTSKVEQFF | TGCGCCAGCAGCCATCCGACTAGCAAGGTTGAGCAGTTCTTC
TRBJ1-1 | - | - | TRBV30 | CAWSRRKPPGGLNTEAFF | TGTGCCTGGAGCCGACGGAAGCCTCCGGGGGGCTTGAACACTGAAGCTTTCTTT
TRBJ1-1 | - | - | TRBV7-9 | CASTYGSEAFF | TGTGCCAGCACCTATGGGAGTGAAGCTTTCTTT
TRBJ2-6 | - | - | TRBV15 | CATSSRPLGSGANVLTF | TGTGCCACCAGCAGCCGCCCCCTCGGCTCTGGGGCCAACGTCCTGACTTTC
TRBJ2-1 | - | once | TRBV4-2 | CASSQDLAVGDEQFF | TGTGCCAGCAGCCAAGATTTAGCGGTAGGTGATGAGCAGTTCTTC
TRBJ1-5 | - | - | TRBV5-4 | CASSLWGEYGPQHF | TGTGCCAGCAGCTTGTGGGGGGAGTATGGGCCCCAGCATTTT
TRBJ1-1 | TRBD1 | few | TRBV7-8 | CASSLRDRVLVGGDNTEAFF | TGTGCCAGCAGCTTACGGGACAGAGTGTTAGTAGGGGGCGATAACACTGAAGCTTTCTTT